This T cell receptor (beta chain) was profiled in a study of Ad26.COV2.S vaccination and SARS-CoV-2 variants. Study background: In the COV1001 trial, the donor was in the Ad26.COV2.S arm. The vaccine Ad26.COV2.S was put into the muscle once, or twice with 56 days between. Notes on the study in general: Overall T cell responses may have been underestimated by the analyses of TCR breadth and depth.

Method: immunoSEQ multiplex PCR; TCRdb's copy keeps in-frame clones and lacks some. The table includes 300,000 to 400,000 clones, around 83% detected once. Worth noting for this clone: The antigen remains unidentified.

V lost 2 bases, J lost 2 bases, and 8 bases stayed unmatched. The V gene's germline CDR1 is MNHEY and CDR2 SVGEGT. This CDR3 comprises 17 residues. Treatment denoted: roughly 20 received Ad26.COV2.S at low or high dose, single or two shots; roughly five received placebo; per-sample allocation not given. Following the first vaccine or placebo injection, samples were taken on day 63. Spike of the Wuhan-strain SARS-CoV-2 was expressed by an Ad26 vector, which formed the vaccine. The V and J genes are TRBV6-2 or TRBV6-3 and TRBJ2-5; 10 bases line up with TRBD1. Source: peripheral blood, taken in a trial of Ad26.COV2.S vaccine versus placebo. The origin of this receptor is a person aged 18-60 years who received the Ad26.COV2.S COVID-19 vaccine or a placebo. The CDR3 DNA reads TGTGCCAGCAGTTACGGGATCCGGACAGGGGGGCAAGAGACCCAGTACTTC. It yields the protein CASSYGIRTGGQETQYF.